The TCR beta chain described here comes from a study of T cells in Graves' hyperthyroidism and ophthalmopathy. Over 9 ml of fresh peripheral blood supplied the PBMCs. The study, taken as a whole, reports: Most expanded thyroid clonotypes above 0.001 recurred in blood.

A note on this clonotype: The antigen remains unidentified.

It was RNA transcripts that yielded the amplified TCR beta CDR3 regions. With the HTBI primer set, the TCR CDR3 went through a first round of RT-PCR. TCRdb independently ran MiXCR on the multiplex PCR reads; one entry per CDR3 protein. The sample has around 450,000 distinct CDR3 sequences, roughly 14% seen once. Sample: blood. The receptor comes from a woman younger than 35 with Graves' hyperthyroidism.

The CDR3 here is CASSFRGTGELFF. The CDR3, as DNA: TGTGCCAGCAGTTTTCGGGGCACCGGGGAGCTGTTTTTT. The chain combines TRBV28 with TRBJ2-2; weak D call: TRBD2 (5 bases). The CDR3 contains 13 residues. The V gene lost 3 bases and the J gene lost 4 bases, with 6 bases spanning the gap. Germline CDR1 reads MDHEN; CDR2 reads SYDVKM.